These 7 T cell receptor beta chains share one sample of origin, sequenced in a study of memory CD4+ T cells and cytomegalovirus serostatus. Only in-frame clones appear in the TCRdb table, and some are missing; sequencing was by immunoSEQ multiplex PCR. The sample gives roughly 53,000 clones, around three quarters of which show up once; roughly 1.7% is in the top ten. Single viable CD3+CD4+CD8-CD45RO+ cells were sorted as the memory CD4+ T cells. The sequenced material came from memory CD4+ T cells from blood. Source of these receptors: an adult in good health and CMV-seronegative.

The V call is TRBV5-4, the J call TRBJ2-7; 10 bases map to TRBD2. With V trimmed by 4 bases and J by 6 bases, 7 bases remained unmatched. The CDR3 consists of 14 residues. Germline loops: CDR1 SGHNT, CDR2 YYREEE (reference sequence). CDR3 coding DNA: TGTGCCAGCAGCGAAGGACTAGCGGAGACCGAGCAGTACTTC. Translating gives CASSEGLAETEQYF.

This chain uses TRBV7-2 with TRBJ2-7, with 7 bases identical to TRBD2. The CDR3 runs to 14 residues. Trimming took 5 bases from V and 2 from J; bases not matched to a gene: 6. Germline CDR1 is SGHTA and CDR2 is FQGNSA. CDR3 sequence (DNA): TGTGCCAGCAGCCCTGGGGGGGGACCCTACGAGCAGTACTTC. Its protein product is CASSPGGGPYEQYF.

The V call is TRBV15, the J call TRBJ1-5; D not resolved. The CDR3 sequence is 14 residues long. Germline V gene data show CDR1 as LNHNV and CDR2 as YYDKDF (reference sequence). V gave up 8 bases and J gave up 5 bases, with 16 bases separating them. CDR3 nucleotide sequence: TGTGCCACCTCTATAACGGCCCTCGATCAGCCCCAGCATTTT. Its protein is CATSITALDQPQHF.

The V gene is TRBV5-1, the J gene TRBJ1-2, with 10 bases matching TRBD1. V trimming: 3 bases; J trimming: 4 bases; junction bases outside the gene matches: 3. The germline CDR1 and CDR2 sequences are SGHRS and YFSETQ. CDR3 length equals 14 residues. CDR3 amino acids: CASSSGQGGYGYTF. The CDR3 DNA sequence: TGCGCCAGCAGCTCTGGACAGGGGGGCTATGGCTACACCTTC.

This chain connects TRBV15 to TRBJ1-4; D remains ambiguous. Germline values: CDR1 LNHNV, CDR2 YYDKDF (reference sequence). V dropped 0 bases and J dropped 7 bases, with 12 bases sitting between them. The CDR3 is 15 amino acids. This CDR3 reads CATSRDTAEGEKLFF. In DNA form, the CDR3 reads TGTGCCACCAGCAGAGACACAGCGGAGGGTGAAAAACTGTTTTTT.

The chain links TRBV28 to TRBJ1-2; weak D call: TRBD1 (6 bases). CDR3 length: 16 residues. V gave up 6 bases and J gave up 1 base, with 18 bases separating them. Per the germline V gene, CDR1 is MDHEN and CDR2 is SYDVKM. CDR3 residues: CASRPQDRIINYGYTF. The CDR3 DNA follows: TGTGCCAGCAGACCGCAGGACAGAATAATTAACTATGGCTACACCTTC.

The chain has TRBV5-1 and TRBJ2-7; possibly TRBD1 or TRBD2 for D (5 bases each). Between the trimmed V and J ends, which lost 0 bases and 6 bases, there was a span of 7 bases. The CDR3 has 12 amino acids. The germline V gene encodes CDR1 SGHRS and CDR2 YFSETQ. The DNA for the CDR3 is TGCGCCAGCAGCTTGGGGGGGACCGAGCAGTACTTC. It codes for CASSLGGTEQYF.